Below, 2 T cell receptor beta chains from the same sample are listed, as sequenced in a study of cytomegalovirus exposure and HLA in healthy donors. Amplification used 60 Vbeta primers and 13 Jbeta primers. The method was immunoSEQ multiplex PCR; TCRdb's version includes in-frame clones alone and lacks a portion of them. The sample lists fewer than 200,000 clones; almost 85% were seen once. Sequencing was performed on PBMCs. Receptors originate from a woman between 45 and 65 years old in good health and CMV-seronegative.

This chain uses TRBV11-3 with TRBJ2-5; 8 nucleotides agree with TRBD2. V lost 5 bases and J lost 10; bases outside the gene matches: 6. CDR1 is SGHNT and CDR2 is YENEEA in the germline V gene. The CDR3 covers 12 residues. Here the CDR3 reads CASSRDGGDQYF. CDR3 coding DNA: TGTGCCAGCAGCCGAGACGGGGGGGACCAGTACTTC.

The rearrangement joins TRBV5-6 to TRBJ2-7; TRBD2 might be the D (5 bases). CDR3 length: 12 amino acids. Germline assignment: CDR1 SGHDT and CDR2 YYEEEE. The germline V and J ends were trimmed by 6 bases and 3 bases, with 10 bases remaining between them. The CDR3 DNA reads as TGTGCCAGCAAGCACGGGGACTACGAGCAGTACTTC. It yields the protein CASKHGDYEQYF.